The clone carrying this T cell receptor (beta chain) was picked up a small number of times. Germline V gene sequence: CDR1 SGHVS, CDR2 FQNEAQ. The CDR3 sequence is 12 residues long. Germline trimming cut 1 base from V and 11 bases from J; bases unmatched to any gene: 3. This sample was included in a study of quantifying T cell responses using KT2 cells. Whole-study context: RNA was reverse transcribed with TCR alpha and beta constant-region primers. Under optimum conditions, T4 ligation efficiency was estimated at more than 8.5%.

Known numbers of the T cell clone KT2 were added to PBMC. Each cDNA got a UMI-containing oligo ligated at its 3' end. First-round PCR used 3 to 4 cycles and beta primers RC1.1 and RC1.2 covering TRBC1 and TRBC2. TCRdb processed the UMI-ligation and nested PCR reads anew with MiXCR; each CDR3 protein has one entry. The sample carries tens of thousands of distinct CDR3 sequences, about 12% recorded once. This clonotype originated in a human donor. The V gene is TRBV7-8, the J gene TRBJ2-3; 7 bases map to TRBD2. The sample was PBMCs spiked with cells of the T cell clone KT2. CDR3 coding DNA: TGTGCCAGCAGCTTAGAGACTAGCAGGCAGTATTTT. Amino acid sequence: CASSLETSRQYF.